Below, one TCR beta chain is given with its context. The same CDR3 arises from other DNA sequences in this sample as well. This specimen comes from a study of shared clonotypes between healthy human individuals. Sequencing used immunoSEQ multiplex PCR; TCRdb keeps in-frame clones, though not all of them. The sample yields 300,000 to 400,000 clones, about 74% seen once. V was cut by 3 bases and J by 1 base, with 10 bases left in between. The CDR3 consists of 14 residues. Germline-derived CDR1 and CDR2 are SGHNT and YYREEE (reference sequence). The sequenced sample was memory CD4+ T cells sorted from blood. The subset: CD45RA-negative fraction. This chain uses TRBV5-4 with TRBJ2-5; D perhaps matches TRBD1 (6 bases). This TCR came from a man younger than 45 in good health. The CDR3 coding sequence is TGTGCCAGCAGCTCCCAGGGGACCCAAGAGACCCAGTACTTC. It yields the protein CASSSQGTQETQYF.